Below, 26 T cell receptor beta chains from the same sample are listed, as sequenced in a study of blood T cell repertoires in COVID-19. Using immunoSEQ multiplex PCR, the repertoire was profiled, and TCRdb retains in-frame clones only, with some absent. The data show more than 200,000 clones, 88% seen once. Specimen: PBMCs or T cells enriched from blood (not recorded which). These receptors came from a woman aged 30 to 39 who had been exposed to COVID-19.

Comment on this clone: In the same sample, other DNA sequences code for this CDR3. The genes are TRBV5-6 and TRBJ2-5, with D uncertain. V lost 0 bases to trimming and J lost 1 base, with 4 bases between them. Germline CDR1 SGHDT, CDR2 YYEEEE. The CDR3 extends over 13 amino acids. Here the CDR3 reads CASSLASQETQYF. DNA of the CDR3: TGTGCCAGCAGCTTGGCTTCCCAAGAGACCCAGTACTTC.

This chain uses TRBV25-1 with TRBJ2-1, with 13 bases identical to TRBD2. Unmatched junction bases numbered 6, after V lost 5 bases and J lost 5 bases. The CDR3 totals 16 residues. Germline loops: CDR1 MGHDK, CDR2 SYGVNS. The CDR3 nucleotides are TGTGCCAGCAGTAGACTAGCGGGAGGTTGGGACAATGAGCAGTTCTTC. Protein: CASSRLAGGWDNEQFF.

The genes are TRBV5-1 and TRBJ1-6; TRBD1 might be the D (5 bases). The CDR3 loop spans 16 amino acids. Between the trimmed V and J ends, which lost 3 bases and 7 bases, there was a span of 17 bases. Germline values: CDR1 SGHRS, CDR2 YFSETQ. The CDR3 loop reads CASSSVGGAGNSPLHF. The CDR3 coding sequence is TGCGCCAGCAGCTCGGTAGGAGGGGCAGGAAATTCACCCCTCCACTTT.

The chain is built from TRBV27 and TRBJ2-1, with D perhaps matching TRBD2 (6 bases). Germline CDR1 and CDR2: MNHEY and SMNVEV (reference sequence). Trimming left V 3 bases short and J 8 bases short, with 20 bases between. The CDR3 has 16 residues. CDR3: CASSFSYGRAGYEQFF. In nucleotides, the CDR3 is TGTGCCAGCAGTTTTTCGTATGGGCGGGCGGGATATGAGCAGTTCTTC.

The chain is built from TRBV28 and TRBJ1-5; tentative D call: TRBD1 (6 bases). In germline, CDR1 is MDHEN, CDR2 SYDVKM. The V and J ends lost 5 bases and 3 bases respectively, with 14 bases between them. The CDR3 totals 15 residues. CDR3 protein: CASSGTGSFNQPQHF. In nucleotides, the CDR3 is TGTGCCAGCAGTGGAACAGGGTCATTCAATCAGCCCCAGCATTTT.

The V and J genes are TRBV5-1 and TRBJ2-7, with D maybe TRBD1 (7 bases). Germline V gene lookup returns CDR1 SGHRS and CDR2 YFSETQ. The CDR3 loop spans 14 amino acids. The ends were cut back, 2 bases at V and 3 bases at J, with 12 bases in the middle. The CDR3 DNA sequence: TGCGCCAGCAGCTTACAGGGGAGGAACTACGAGCAGTACTTC. It encodes CASSLQGRNYEQYF.

This chain links TRBV5-1 with TRBJ2-1; 12 bases align to TRBD2. CDR3 length equals 16 residues. V lost 3 bases and J lost 5; bases outside the gene matches: 6. Germline-derived CDR1 and CDR2 are SGHRS and YFSETQ. CDR3 sequence reads: CASSWTSGTFDNEQFF. Written as DNA, the CDR3 is TGCGCCAGCAGCTGGACTAGCGGGACGTTCGACAATGAGCAGTTCTTC.

This chain uses TRBV18 with TRBJ1-5; 7 bases fit TRBD1. The V and J ends lost 8 bases and 5 bases, in that order; junction bases with no gene match: 6. Germline V gene lookup returns CDR1 KGHSH and CDR2 LQKENI. This CDR3 has 13 amino acids. In nucleotides, the CDR3 is TGTGCCAGCAACAGGGGAGGAGATCAGCCCCAGCATTTT. Translating it yields CASNRGGDQPQHF.

The chain employs TRBV12-3 or TRBV12-4 and TRBJ2-1; 7 bases are shared with TRBD2. V lost 6 bases and J lost 4; bases outside the gene matches: 3. The CDR3 has 13 amino acids. The CDR3 spells CASRLGRYNEQFF. For the CDR3, the DNA is TGTGCCAGCAGGCTCGGGAGGTACAATGAGCAGTTCTTC.

The V gene is TRBV10-3, the J gene TRBJ1-1, with 7 bases matching TRBD1. The CDR3 loop spans 12 amino acids. J was trimmed by 3 bases and V by 10 bases; bases with no gene match: 5. Looked up from germline, CDR1 is ENHRY and CDR2 is SYGVKD. CDR3 region: CATQGQDTEAFF. CDR3 sequence (DNA): TGTGCCACCCAAGGACAGGACACTGAAGCTTTCTTT.

DNA for the CDR3: TGTGCCAGCAGTTTATCAGGGGACTACGAGCAGTACTTC. Translated: CASSLSGDYEQYF. The genes are TRBV27 and TRBJ2-7; tentatively, D is TRBD1 (5 bases). Trimming removed 0 bases from V and 3 bases from J, with 6 bases in between. The CDR3 runs to 13 residues. The germline CDR1 and CDR2 sequences are MNHEY and SMNVEV (reference sequence).

The gene calls are TRBV4-1 and TRBJ2-1; 7 bases match TRBD2. The CDR3 extends over 14 amino acids. Germline CDR1 and CDR2: MGHRA and YSYEKL. The V gene end was trimmed by 4 bases and the J gene end by 3 bases; junction bases not matched to a gene: 3. The CDR3 nucleotides are TGCGCCAGCAGCCGTGGGGACTACTACAATGAGCAGTTCTTC. Its translation is CASSRGDYYNEQFF.

This clone was observed a few times. The chain recombines TRBV2 with TRBJ2-7; maybe TRBD2 (6 bases). The germline gives CDR1 SNHLY, CDR2 FYNNEI. Trimming left V 7 bases short and J 6 bases short, with 13 bases between. The CDR3 contains 12 residues. CDR3 coding DNA: TGTGCCAGCACGGGTCTCGGGGGCGAGCAGTACTTC. Its protein product is CASTGLGGEQYF.

The table lists this clone with a count of one. The rearrangement uses TRBV5-6 and TRBJ2-1; 10 nucleotides match TRBD2. V shed 3 bases, J shed 2 bases, and the junction held 8 bases outside the gene matches. CDR1 is SGHDT, CDR2 YYEEEE, per germline. The CDR3 runs to 17 residues. CDR3 in amino acids: CASSSLPSGRAYNEQFF. The CDR3 nucleotides read TGTGCCAGCAGCTCCCTCCCAAGCGGGAGGGCCTACAATGAGCAGTTCTTC.

This rearrangement joins TRBV19 to TRBJ1-1; TRBD1 might be the D (5 bases). The CDR3 totals 15 residues. Germline CDR1 is LNHDA and CDR2 is SQIVND (reference sequence). V was pared by 7 bases and J by 1 base, with 16 bases between. The CDR3 sequence is CASTVGGSGNTEAFF. The CDR3 DNA reads as TGTGCCAGTACCGTGGGGGGATCGGGGAACACTGAAGCTTTCTTT.

This chain connects TRBV13 to TRBJ2-2; TRBD2 aligns across 12 bases. CDR3 length equals 18 residues. From germline, CDR1 is PRHDT and CDR2 FYEKMQ (reference sequence). V lost 6 bases and J lost 6; bases outside the gene matches: 14. The CDR3 here is CASRLLARTSGISGELFF. CDR3 DNA: TGTGCCAGCAGGCTTCTCGCCCGGACTAGCGGGATATCCGGGGAGCTGTTTTTT. The whole variable domain, remainder taken from reference TRBV13 and TRBJ2-2, is AAGVIQSPRHLIKEKRETATLKCYPIPRHDTVYWYQQGPGQDPQFLISFYEKMQSDKGSIPDRFSAQQFSDYHSELNMSSLELGDSALYFCASRLLARTSGISGELFFGEGSRLTVL.

The chain uses TRBV3-1 (or the pseudogene TRBV3-2) and TRBJ2-5, with 7 bases fitting TRBD2. This CDR3 is 13 amino acids long. Losses at the gene ends were 8 bases for V and 1 base for J; bases not matched to a gene: 4. In germline, CDR1 is LGHDT, CDR2 YNNKEL (reference sequence). The CDR3 bases are TGTGCCAGCCGAACTAGCGCCCAAGAGACCCAGTACTTC. Its translation: CASRTSAQETQYF.

V and J are TRBV5-8 and TRBJ1-2; possibly TRBD1 for D (5 bases). V was clipped by 2 bases and J by 6 bases, with 11 bases between them. This CDR3 has 13 amino acids. The germline V gene encodes CDR1 SGHTS and CDR2 YDEGEE. CDR3 DNA: TGTGCCAGCAGCTTTTCAGGGATTAATGGCTACACCTTC. Translation: CASSFSGINGYTF.

This chain connects TRBV7-9 to TRBJ1-1, with D unclear. The germline CDR1 and CDR2 sequences are SEHNR and FQNEAQ (reference sequence). The CDR3 is 16 residues long. Deletions cut 5 bases from V and 0 bases from J, with 16 bases between. CDR3 residues: CASSPRGEALNTEAFF. The CDR3 DNA follows: TGTGCCAGCAGCCCCCGGGGAGAGGCCCTGAACACTGAAGCTTTCTTT.

The V and J genes are TRBV11-3 and TRBJ2-5; TRBD2 aligns across 13 bases. V lost 5 bases and J lost 3; bases outside the gene matches: 3. The CDR3 has 15 residues. CDR1 and CDR2 from the germline V gene are SGHNT and YENEEA. The chain's CDR3 is CASSLGLAGEETQYF. CDR3 in DNA: TGTGCCAGCAGCCTAGGACTAGCGGGAGAAGAGACCCAGTACTTC.

The chain employs TRBV30 and TRBJ1-6; a possible D gene is TRBD1 (5 bases). This CDR3 comprises 17 residues. The V end lost 3 bases, the J end lost 1 base, and 16 bases lay between the germline ends. The germline CDR1 and CDR2 sequences are GTSNPN and SVGIG (reference sequence). CDR3 sequence: CAWSEAAGVSYNSPLHF. The CDR3, as DNA: TGTGCCTGGAGCGAGGCCGCGGGGGTATCCTATAATTCACCCCTCCACTTT.

The rearrangement uses TRBV19 and TRBJ1-5; TRBD1 matches at 7 bases. After removal of 5 bases from V and 7 bases from J, the junction contained 14 bases not matched to a gene. The germline V gene encodes CDR1 LNHDA and CDR2 SQIVND (reference sequence). This CDR3 is built from 16 residues. Here the CDR3 DNA reads TGTGCCAGTAGTGTCCTACAGGGGTCCGGGCGGCAGCCCCAGCATTTT. It codes for CASSVLQGSGRQPQHF.

The chain carries TRBV12-3 or TRBV12-4 and TRBJ1-4; D gene ambiguous. The CDR3 extends over 12 amino acids. Trimming left V 3 bases short and J 8 bases short, with 7 bases between. For the CDR3, the DNA is TGTGCCAGCAGTTTTAAACGGGAAAAACTGTTTTTT. It translates to CASSFKREKLFF.

CDR3: CASSGIRTGTYEQYF. The CDR3 region has the DNA TGTGCCAGCAGTGGTATTCGAACCGGGACCTACGAGCAGTACTTC. V and J are TRBV2 and TRBJ2-7; TRBD2 is a possible D gene (5 bases). V was clipped by 4 bases and J by 2 bases, with 15 bases between them. Per germline, CDR1 SNHLY and CDR2 FYNNEI. This CDR3 contains 15 residues.

The genes are TRBV19 and TRBJ2-1, with TRBD2 matching over 12 bases. CDR1 LNHDA and CDR2 SQIVND come from the germline V gene (reference sequence). The CDR3 is 16 residues long. Trimming removed 4 bases from V and 4 bases from J; junction bases left unmatched: 5. The chain's CDR3 is CASSRASGRVYNEQFF. The CDR3 nucleotides are TGTGCCAGTAGTAGGGCTAGCGGGAGGGTATACAATGAGCAGTTCTTC.

The V and J genes are TRBV5-1 and TRBJ1-3; 8 bases agree with TRBD1. Unmatched junction bases numbered 3, after V lost 5 bases and J lost 2 bases. The CDR3 has 14 amino acids. CDR1 SGHRS and CDR2 YFSETQ come from the germline V gene. This chain's CDR3 is CASRRTGTGNTIYF. In DNA, the CDR3 is TGCGCCAGCAGACGGACAGGGACTGGAAACACCATATATTTT.